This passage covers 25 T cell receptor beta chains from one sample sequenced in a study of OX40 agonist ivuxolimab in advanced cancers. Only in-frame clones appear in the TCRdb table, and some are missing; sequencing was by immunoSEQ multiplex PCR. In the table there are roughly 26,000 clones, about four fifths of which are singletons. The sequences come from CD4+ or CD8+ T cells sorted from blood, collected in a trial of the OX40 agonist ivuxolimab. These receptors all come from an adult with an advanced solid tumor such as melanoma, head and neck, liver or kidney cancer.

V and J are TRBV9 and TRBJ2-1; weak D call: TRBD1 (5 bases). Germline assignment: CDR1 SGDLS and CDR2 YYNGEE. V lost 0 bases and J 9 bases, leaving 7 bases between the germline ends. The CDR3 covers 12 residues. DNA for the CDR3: TGTGCCAGCAGCGTAGTTAGGGGTGAGCAGTTCTTC. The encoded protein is CASSVVRGEQFF.

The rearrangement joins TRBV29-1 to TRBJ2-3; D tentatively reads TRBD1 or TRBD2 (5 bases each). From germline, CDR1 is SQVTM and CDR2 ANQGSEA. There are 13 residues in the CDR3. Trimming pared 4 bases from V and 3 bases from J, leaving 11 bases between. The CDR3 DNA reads TGCAGCGTTGTGGGACCTGGAACAGATACGCAGTATTTT. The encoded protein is CSVVGPGTDTQYF.

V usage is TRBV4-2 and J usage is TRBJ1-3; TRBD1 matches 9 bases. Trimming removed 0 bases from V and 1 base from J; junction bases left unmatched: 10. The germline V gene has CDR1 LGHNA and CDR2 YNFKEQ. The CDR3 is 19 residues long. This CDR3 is CASSQDFGPGQGSGNTIYF. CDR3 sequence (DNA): TGTGCCAGCAGCCAAGATTTCGGCCCGGGACAGGGTTCTGGAAACACCATATATTTT.

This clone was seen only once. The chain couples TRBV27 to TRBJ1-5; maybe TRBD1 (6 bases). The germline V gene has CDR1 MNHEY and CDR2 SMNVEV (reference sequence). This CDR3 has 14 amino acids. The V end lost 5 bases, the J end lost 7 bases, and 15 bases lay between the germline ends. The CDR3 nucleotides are TGTGCCAGCAGTCCTCAGGGTGGGGGCCAGCCCCAGCATTTT. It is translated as CASSPQGGGQPQHF.

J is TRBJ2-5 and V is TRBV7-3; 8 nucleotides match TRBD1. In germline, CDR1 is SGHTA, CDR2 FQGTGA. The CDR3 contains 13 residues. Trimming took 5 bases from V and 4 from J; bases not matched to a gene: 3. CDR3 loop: CASSLTGVETQYF. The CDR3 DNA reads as TGTGCCAGCAGCCTGACAGGGGTAGAGACCCAGTACTTC.

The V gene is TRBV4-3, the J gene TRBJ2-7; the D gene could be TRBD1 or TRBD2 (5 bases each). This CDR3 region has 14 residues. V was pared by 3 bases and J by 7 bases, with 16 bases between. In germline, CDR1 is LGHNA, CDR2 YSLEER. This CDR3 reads CASSHGTYQREQYF. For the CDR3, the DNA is TGCGCCAGCAGCCATGGGACGTACCAGAGGGAGCAGTACTTC.

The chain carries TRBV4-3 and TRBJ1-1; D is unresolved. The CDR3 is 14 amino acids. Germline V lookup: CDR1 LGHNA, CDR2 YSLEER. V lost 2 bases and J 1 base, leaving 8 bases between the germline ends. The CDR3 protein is CASSQYGKNTEAFF. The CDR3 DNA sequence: TGCGCCAGCAGCCAATACGGGAAGAACACTGAAGCTTTCTTT.

CDR3 nucleotide sequence: TGTGCCAGTAGCCTCCGAAACAGGGTCGACGAGCAGTACTTC. Translating it yields CASSLRNRVDEQYF. V and J are TRBV19 and TRBJ2-7, with TRBD1 as a possible D gene (6 bases). The V end lost 6 bases, the J end lost 5 bases, and 17 bases lay between the germline ends. CDR1 is LNHDA and CDR2 is SQIVND in the germline V gene (reference sequence). The CDR3 spans 14 residues.

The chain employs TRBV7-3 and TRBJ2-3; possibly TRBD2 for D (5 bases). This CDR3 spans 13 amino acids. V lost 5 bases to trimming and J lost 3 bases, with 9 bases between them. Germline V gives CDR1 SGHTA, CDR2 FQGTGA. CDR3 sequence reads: CASSPPGTDTQYF. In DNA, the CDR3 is TGTGCCAGCAGCCCCCCGGGAACAGATACGCAGTATTTT.

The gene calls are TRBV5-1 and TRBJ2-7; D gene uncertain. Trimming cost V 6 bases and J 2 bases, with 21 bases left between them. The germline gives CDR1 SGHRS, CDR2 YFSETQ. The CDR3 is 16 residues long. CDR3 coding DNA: TGCGCCAGCACTTCCTCCTCTCTCGCGTCAGCCTACGAGCAGTACTTC. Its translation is CASTSSSLASAYEQYF.

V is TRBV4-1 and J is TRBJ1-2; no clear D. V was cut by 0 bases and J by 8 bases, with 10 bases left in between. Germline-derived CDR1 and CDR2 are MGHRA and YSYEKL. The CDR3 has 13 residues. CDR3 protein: CASSQDGGYGYTF. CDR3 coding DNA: TGCGCCAGCAGCCAAGATGGAGGGTACGGCTACACCTTC.

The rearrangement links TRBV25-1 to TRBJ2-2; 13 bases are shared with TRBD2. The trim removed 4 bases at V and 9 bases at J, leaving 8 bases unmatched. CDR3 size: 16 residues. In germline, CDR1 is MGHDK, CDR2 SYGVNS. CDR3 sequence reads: CASSGTSGRAHRELFF. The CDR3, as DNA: TGTGCCAGCAGTGGAACTAGCGGGAGGGCGCATCGGGAGCTGTTTTTT.

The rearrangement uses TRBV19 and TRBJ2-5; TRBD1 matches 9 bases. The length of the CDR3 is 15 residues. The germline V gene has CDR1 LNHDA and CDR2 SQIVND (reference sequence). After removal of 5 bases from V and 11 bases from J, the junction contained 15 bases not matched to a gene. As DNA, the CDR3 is TGTGCCAGTAGTGCGACCGGGACAGGGATTGAGGAGCAGTACTTC. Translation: CASSATGTGIEEQYF.

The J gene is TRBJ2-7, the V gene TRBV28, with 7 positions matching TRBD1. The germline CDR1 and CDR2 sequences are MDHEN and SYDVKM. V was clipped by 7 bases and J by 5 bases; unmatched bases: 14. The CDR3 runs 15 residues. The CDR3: CASTPGTAPIDEQYF. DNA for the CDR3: TGTGCCAGCACCCCCGGGACAGCTCCTATTGACGAGCAGTACTTC.

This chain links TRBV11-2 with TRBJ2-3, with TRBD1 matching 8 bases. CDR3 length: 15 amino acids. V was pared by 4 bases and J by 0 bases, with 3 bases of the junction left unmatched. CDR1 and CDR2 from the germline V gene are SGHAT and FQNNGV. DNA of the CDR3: TGTGCCAGCAGCTCTTGGACAGGGAGCACAGATACGCAGTATTTT. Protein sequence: CASSSWTGSTDTQYF.

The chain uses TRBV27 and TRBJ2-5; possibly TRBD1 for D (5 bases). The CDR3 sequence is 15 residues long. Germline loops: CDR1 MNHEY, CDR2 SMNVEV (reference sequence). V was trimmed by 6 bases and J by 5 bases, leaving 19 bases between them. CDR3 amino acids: CASSLYQGMDETQYF. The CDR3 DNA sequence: TGTGCCAGCAGCCTGTATCAGGGTATGGACGAGACCCAGTACTTC.

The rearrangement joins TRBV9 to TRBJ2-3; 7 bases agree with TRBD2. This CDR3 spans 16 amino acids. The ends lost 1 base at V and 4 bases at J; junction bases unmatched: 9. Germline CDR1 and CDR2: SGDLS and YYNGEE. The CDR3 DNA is TGTGCCAGCAGCGTAAGCGGGGCGGCCGCCTCAGATACGCAGTATTTT. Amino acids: CASSVSGAAASDTQYF. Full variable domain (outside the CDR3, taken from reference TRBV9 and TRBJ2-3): DSGVTQTPKHLITATGQRVTLRCSPRSGDLSVYWYQQSLDQGLQFLIQYYNGEERAKGNILERFSAQQFPDLHSELNLSSLELGDSALYFCASSVSGAAASDTQYFGPGTRLTVL.

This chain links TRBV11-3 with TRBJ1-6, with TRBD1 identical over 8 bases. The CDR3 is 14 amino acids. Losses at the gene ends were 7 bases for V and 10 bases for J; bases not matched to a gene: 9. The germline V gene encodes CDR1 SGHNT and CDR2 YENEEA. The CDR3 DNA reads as TGTGCCAGCATCCAAAACAGGGGGAACTCACCCCTCCACTTT. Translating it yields CASIQNRGNSPLHF.

CDR3 protein: CASSLEQGLGEQYF. The CDR3, as DNA: TGTGCCAGCAGCTTAGAACAGGGGTTGGGAGAGCAGTACTTC. The chain has TRBV7-3 and TRBJ2-7; 7 bases line up with TRBD1. The CDR3 sequence is 14 residues long. Trimming cost V 2 bases and J 7 bases; bases outside gene matches: 8. Germline CDR1 SGHTA, CDR2 FQGTGA. Complete variable domain (other parts from reference TRBV7-3 and TRBJ2-7): GAGVSQTPSNKVTEKGKYVELRCDPISGHTALYWYRQSLGQGPEFLIYFQGTGAADDSGLPNDRFFAVRPEGSVSTLKIQRTERGDSAVYLCASSLEQGLGEQYFGPGTRLTVT.

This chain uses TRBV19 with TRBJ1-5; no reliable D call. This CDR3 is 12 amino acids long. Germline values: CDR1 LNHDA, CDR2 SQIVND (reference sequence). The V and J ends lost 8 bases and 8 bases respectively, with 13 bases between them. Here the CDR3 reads CASAYGPEPQHF. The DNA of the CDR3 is TGTGCCAGTGCTTACGGTCCGGAGCCCCAGCATTTT.

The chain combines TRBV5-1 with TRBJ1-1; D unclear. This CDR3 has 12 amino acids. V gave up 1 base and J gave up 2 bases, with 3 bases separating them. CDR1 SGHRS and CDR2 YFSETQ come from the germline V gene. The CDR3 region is CASSLTNTEAFF. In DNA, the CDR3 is TGCGCCAGCAGCTTGACAAACACTGAAGCTTTCTTT.

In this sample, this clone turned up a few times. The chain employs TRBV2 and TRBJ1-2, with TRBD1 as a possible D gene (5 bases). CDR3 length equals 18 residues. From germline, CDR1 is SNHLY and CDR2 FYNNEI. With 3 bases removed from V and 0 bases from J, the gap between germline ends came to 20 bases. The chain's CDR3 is CASSDGTALGVANYGYTF. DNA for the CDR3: TGTGCCAGCAGTGACGGGACCGCACTGGGGGTAGCTAACTATGGCTACACCTTC.

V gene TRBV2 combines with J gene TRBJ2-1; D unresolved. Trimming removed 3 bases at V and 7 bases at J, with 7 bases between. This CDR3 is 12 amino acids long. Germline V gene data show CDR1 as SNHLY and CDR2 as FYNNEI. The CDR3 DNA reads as TGTGCCAGCAGTGACGTGGTTAATGAGCAGTTCTTC. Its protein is CASSDVVNEQFF.

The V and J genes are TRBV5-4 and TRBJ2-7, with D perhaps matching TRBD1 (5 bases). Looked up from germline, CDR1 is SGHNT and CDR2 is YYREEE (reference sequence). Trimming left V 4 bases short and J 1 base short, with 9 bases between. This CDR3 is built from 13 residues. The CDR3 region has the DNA TGTGCCAGCAGCGCTGACAGTTCCTACGAGCAGTACTTC. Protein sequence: CASSADSSYEQYF.

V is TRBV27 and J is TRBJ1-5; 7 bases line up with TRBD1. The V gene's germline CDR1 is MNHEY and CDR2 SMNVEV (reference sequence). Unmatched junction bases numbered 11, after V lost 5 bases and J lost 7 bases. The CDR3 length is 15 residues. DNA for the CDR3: TGTGCCAGCAGTCCCGGGACAGCGGGGAGGCAGCCCCAGCATTTT. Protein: CASSPGTAGRQPQHF.